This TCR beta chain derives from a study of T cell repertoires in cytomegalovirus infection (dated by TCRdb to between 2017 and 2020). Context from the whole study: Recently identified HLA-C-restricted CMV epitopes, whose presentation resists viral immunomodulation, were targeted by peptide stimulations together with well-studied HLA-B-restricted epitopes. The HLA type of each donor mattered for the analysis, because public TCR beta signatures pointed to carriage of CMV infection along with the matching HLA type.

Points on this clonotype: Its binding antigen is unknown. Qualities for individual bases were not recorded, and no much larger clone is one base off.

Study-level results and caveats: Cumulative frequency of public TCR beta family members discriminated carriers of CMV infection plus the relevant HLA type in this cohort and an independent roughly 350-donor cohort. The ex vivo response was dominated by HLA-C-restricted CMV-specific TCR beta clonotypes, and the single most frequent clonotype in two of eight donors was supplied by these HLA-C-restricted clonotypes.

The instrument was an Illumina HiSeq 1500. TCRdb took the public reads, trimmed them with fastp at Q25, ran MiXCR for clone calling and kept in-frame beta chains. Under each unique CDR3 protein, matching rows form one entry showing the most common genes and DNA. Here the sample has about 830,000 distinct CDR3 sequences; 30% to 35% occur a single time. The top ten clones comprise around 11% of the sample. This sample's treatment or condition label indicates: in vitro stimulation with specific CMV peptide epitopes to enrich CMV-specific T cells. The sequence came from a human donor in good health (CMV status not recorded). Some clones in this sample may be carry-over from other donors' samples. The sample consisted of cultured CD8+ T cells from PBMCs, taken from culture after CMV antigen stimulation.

The base sequence is TGCGCCAGCAGCCATCTGTCTGGGGACACCGGGGAGCTGTTTTTT. Translated, this is CASSHLSGDTGELFF. The rearrangement combines TRBV4-3 with TRBJ2-2, with the D gene too uncertain to name. The CDR1 and CDR2 encoded by the germline V gene are LGHNA and YSLEER. V drops 3 bases and J drops 3 bases, leaving 11 bases in between. The CDR3 numbers 15 residues from cysteine through phenylalanine. Only the CDR3 DNA stays, 45 bases, in frame from base 1.